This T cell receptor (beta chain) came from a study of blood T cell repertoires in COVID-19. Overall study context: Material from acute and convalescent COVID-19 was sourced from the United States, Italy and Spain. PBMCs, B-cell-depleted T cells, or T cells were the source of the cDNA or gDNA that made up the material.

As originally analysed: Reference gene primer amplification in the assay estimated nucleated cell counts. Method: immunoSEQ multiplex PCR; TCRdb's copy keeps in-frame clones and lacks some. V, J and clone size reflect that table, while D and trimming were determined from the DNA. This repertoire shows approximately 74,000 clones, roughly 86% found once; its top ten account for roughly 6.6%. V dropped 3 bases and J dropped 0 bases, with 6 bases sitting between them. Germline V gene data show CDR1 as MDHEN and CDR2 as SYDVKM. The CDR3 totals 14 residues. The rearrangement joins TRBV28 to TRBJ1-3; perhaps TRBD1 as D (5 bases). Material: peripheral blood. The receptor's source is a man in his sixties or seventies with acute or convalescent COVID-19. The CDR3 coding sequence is TGTGCCAGCAGTTTCGGGGGCTCTGGAAACACCATATATTTT. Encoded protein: CASSFGGSGNTIYF.